This T cell receptor (beta chain) is drawn from a study of blood T cell repertoires in COVID-19. Across the whole study: Samples of COVID-19 (acute and convalescent) were obtained from the United States, Italy and Spain. Sources were T cells, B-cell-depleted T cells, or PBMCs; the material itself was cDNA or gDNA.

Per the study methods: Nucleated cell number was recorded as an estimate derived from reference gene primer amplification. Libraries were prepared by immunoSEQ multiplex PCR; TCRdb keeps only in-frame clonotypes and omits some of them. That table furnishes V, J and clone size, whereas the DNA furnished D and trimming. The sample carries more than 50,000 clones, 85% to 90% recorded once. Germline V gene data show CDR1 as SQVTM and CDR2 as ANQGSEA. The CDR3 spans 12 residues. The V gene end was trimmed by 6 bases and the J gene end by 5 bases; junction bases not matched to a gene: 4. The sample consisted of peripheral blood. The chain uses TRBV29-1 and TRBJ2-1; 7 nucleotides line up with TRBD1. This clonotype was sampled from a human donor in a cohort sampled during active COVID-19. The CDR3, as DNA: TGCAGCGTCGCCACAGGGGACAATGAGCAGTTCTTC. This encodes CSVATGDNEQFF.